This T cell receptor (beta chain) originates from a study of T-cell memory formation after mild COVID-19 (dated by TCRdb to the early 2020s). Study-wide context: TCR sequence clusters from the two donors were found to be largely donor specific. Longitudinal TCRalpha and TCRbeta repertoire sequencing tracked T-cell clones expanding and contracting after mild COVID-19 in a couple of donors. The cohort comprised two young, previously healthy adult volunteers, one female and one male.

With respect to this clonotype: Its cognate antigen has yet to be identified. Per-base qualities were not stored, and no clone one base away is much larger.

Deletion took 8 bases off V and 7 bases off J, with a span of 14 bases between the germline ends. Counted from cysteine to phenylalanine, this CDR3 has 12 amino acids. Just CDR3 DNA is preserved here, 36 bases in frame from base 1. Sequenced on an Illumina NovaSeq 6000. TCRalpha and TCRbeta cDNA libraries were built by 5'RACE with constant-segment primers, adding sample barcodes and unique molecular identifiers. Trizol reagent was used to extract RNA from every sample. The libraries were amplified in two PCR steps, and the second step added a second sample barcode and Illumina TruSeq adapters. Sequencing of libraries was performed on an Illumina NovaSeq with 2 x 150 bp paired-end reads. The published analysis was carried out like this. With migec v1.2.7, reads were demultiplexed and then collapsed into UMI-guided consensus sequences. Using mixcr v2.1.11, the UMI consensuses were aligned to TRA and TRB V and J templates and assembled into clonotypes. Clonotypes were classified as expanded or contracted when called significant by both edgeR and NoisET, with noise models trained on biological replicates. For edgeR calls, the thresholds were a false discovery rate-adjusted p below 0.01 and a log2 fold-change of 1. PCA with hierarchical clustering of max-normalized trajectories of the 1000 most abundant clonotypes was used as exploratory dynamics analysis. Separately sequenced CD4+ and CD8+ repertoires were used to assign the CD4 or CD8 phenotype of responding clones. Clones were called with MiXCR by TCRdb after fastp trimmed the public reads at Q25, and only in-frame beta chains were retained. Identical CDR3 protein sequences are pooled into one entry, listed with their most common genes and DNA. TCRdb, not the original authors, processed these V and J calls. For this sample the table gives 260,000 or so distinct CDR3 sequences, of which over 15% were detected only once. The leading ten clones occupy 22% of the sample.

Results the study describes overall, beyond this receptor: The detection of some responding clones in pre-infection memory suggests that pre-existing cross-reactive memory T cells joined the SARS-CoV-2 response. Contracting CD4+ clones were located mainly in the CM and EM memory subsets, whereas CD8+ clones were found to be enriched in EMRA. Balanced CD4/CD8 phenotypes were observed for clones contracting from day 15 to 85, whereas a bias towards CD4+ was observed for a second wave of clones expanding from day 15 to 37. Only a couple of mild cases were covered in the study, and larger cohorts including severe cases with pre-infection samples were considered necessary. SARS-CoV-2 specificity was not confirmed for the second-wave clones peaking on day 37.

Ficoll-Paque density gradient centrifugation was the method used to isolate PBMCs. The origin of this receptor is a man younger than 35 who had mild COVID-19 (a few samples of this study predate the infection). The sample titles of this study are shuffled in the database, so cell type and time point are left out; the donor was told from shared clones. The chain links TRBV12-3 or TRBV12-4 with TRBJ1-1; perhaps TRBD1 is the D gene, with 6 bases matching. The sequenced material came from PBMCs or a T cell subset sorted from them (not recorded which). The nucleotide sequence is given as TGTGCCAGCGGGGGCCGGCGGATTGAAGCTTTCTTT. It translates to CASGGRRIEAFF.